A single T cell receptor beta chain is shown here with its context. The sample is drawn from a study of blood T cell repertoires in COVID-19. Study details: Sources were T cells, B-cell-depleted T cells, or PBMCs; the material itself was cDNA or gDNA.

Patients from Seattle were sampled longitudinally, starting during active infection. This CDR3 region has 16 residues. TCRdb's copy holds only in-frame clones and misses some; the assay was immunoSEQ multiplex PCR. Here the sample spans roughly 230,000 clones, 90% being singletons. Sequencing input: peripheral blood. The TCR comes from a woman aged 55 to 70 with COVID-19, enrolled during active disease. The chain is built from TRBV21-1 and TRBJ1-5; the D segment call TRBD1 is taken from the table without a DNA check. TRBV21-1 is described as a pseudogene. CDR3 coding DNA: TGTGCCAGCAGCAGACCACTTCAGGGTGAAGCTCAGCCCCAGCATTTT. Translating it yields CASSRPLQGEAQPQHF.